The sample holds many counts of the clone carrying this T cell receptor beta chain. With 7 bases removed from V and 4 bases from J, the gap between germline ends came to 17 bases. There are 15 residues in the CDR3. Germline lookup yields CDR1 SGHVS and CDR2 FQNEAQ. TCRdb redid the calling of the reads with MiXCR, one entry per CDR3 protein. This sample yields more than 5,500 distinct CDR3 sequences, of which approximately 30% are seen a single time; around a fifth belongs to the top ten. Sequencing input: blood. V usage is TRBV7-8 and J usage is TRBJ2-1, with D perhaps TRBD2 (6 bases). The sequence came from a human donor. Here the CDR3 DNA reads TGTGCCAGCAAGTCCGCGGAGGGCCTGTACAATGAGCAGTTCTTC. The encoded protein is CASKSAEGLYNEQFF.